The entry that follows covers one T cell receptor (beta chain) sequence. The V end lost 0 bases, the J end lost 1 base, and 7 bases lay between the germline ends. Germline CDR1 and CDR2: PRHDT and FYEKMQ (reference sequence). The CDR3 spans 15 residues. Per the original data handling: Reference gene primer amplification gave estimated nucleated cell counts. Generated by immunoSEQ multiplex PCR, the TCRdb table keeps only in-frame clones and is missing some. V, J and clone size were drawn from that table, and D and trimming were deduced from the DNA. The repertoire includes 200,000 to 300,000 clones, 75% to 95% of them detected once, and around 2.5% sits in the top ten. The sample originates from a study of blood T cell repertoires in COVID-19. Across the study: In each case, the material was cDNA or gDNA derived from T cells, B-cell-depleted T cells, or PBMCs.

Seattle patients were enrolled while actively infected and followed longitudinally. The receptor comes from a person aged 18 to 35 with COVID-19, enrolled during active disease. The chain joins TRBV13 to TRBJ2-1, with a tentative D call TRBD2 (6 bases). Sequencing input: peripheral blood. The DNA of the CDR3 is TGTGCCAGCAGCTTAGGCGGGAGTTCCTACAATGAGCAGTTCTTC. Protein product: CASSLGGSSYNEQFF.